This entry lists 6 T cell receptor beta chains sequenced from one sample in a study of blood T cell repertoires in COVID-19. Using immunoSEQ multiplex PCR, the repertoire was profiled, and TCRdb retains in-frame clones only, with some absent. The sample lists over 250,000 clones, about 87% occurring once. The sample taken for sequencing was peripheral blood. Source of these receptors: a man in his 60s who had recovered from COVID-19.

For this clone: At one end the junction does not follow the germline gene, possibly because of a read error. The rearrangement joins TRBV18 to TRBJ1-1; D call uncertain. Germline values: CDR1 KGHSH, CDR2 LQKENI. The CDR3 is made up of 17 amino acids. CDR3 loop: CASSRGGRVRTNTEAFF. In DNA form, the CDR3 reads TGTGCCAGTTCACGTGGAGGGAGGGTCCGGACGAACACTGAAGCTTTCTTT.

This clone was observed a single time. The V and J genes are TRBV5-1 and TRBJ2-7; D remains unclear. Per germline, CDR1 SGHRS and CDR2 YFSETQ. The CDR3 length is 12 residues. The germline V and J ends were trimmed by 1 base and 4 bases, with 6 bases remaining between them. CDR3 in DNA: TGCGCCAGCAGCTTGATCGGTTACGAGCAGTACTTC. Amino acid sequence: CASSLIGYEQYF.

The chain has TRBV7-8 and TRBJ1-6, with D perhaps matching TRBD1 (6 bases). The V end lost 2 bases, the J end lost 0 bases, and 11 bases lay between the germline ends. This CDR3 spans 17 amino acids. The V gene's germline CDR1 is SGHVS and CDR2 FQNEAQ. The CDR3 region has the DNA TGTGCCAGCAGCTTAACAGGGACTACCTCCTATAATTCACCCCTCCACTTT. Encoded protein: CASSLTGTTSYNSPLHF.

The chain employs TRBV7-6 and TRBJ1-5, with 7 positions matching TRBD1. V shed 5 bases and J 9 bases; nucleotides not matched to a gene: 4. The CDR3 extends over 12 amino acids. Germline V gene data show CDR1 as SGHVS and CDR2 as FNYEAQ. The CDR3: CASSGRTGPQHF. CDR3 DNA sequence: TGTGCCAGCAGCGGGCGGACAGGGCCCCAGCATTTT.

Written as DNA, the CDR3 is TGTGCCAATGGACAGGGGGGTACCGGGGAGCTGTTTTTT. Translation: CANGQGGTGELFF. The chain recombines TRBV11-2 with TRBJ2-2; 10 bases agree with TRBD1. The junction had 4 bases not matched to a gene; V was cut back by 10 bases and J by 5 bases. CDR3 length: 13 residues. Looked up from germline, CDR1 is SGHAT and CDR2 is FQNNGV.

CDR3 bases: TGTGCCATCAGTAAACGGGACAGCAGTATTGGTGGCTACACCTTC. Encoded protein: CAISKRDSSIGGYTF. This chain links TRBV10-3 with TRBJ1-2; 7 bases map to TRBD1. The V segment lost 5 bases and the J segment 7 bases; nucleotides outside the gene matches: 13. The germline V gene encodes CDR1 ENHRY and CDR2 SYGVKD. This CDR3 spans 15 amino acids.